This TCR beta chain was documented in a study of OX40 agonist ivuxolimab in advanced cancers. At the level of the study: Patient treatment consisted of intravenous ivuxolimab administration every 2 weeks at 0.01 to 10 mg/kg. Three patients had partial responses: one hepatocellular carcinoma, two cutaneous melanoma.

In the case of this clone: What it recognizes is unknown.

J gave up 3 bases and V 5 bases, and 9 bases lay outside the gene matches. There are 18 residues in the CDR3. The germline V gene has CDR1 LNHDA and CDR2 SQIVND (reference sequence). Repertoires were generated with immunoSEQ multiplex PCR, while TCRdb's copy carries only in-frame clones and drops some. The sample carries roughly 70,000 clones, around 90% recorded once. General study findings and limits: In the expanded peripheral T cells, antigen specificity was never determined.

At baseline, cycle 4 day 1, and cycle 7 day 1, blood was sampled. The material sequenced was CD4+ or CD8+ T cells sorted from blood, taken in a trial of the OX40 agonist ivuxolimab. The receptor's source is an adult with an advanced solid tumor such as melanoma, head and neck, liver or kidney cancer. The chain combines TRBV19 with TRBJ2-3; 15 nucleotides agree with TRBD2. CDR3 nucleotide sequence: TGTGCCAGTAGTCCCTGGACTAGCGGGGGGGCCTTGACAGATACGCAGTATTTT. Its translation is CASSPWTSGGALTDTQYF.